The clone carrying this T cell receptor (beta chain) was seen only a few times. The data originate from a study of beta chain features in type 1 diabetes. The sequenced template was cDNA made from the entire isolated RNA. Method: immunoSEQ multiplex PCR; TCRdb's copy keeps in-frame clones and lacks some. The sample yields about 110,000 clones, almost 40% seen once. The TCR originated in a woman between 18 and 29 years old in good health. Sequencing input: stem cell memory CD4+ T cells from blood.

The CDR3 DNA reads TGTGCCAGCAGTAATAGCGGGAAGGGTAATGAGCAGTTCTTC. It yields the protein CASSNSGKGNEQFF. This sequence joins TRBV11-2 and TRBJ2-1, with 8 bases fitting TRBD2. The CDR3 is 14 residues long. Germline values: CDR1 SGHAT, CDR2 FQNNGV. J lost 7 bases, V lost 6 bases, and 8 bases had no gene match.